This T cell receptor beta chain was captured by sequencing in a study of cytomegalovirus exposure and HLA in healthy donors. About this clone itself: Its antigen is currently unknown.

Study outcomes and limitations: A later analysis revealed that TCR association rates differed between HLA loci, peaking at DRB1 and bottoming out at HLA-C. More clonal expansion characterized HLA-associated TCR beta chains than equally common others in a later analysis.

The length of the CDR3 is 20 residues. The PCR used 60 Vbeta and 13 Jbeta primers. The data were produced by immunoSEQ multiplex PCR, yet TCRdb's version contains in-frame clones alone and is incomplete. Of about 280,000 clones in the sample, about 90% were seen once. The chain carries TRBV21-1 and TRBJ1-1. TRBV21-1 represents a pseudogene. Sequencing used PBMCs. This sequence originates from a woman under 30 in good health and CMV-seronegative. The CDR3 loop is CASRPTIPLDLNFMNTEAFF. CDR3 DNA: TGTGCCAGCCGTCCCACCATTCCGCTGGACTTGAACTTTATGAACACTGAAGCTTTCTTT.